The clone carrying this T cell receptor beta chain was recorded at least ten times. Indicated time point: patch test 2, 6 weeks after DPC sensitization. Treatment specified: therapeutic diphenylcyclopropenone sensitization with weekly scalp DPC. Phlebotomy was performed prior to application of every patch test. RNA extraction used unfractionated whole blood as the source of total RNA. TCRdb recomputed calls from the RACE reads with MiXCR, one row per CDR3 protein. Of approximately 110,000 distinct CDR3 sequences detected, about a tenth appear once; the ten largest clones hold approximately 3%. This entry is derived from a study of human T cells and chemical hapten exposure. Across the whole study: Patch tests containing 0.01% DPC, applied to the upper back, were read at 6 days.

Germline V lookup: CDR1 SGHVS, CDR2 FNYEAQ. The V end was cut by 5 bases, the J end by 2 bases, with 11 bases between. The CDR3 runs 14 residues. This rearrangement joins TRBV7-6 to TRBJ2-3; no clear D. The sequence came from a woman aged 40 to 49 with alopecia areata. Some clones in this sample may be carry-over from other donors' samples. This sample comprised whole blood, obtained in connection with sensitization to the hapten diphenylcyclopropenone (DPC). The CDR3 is CASSQAGPTDTQYF. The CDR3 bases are TGTGCCAGCAGCCAGGCCGGGCCCACAGATACGCAGTATTTT.